A selection of T cell receptor beta chains follows, all from one sample in a study of long-term antiretroviral therapy in people with HIV. This table comes from immunoSEQ multiplex PCR, and its TCRdb copy is limited to in-frame clones, with some not included. The sample holds fewer than 25,000 clones, 80% seen once. The sequenced sample was unsorted PBMCs, obtained 2.9 years after starting antiretroviral therapy. These receptors were collected from a woman aged 30 to 39 with HIV. CDR3s include the opening cysteine and the closing phenylalanine or tryptophan. Expanded clones are given a class, and other clones once, few, many or no size at all.

clone_size,v_call,cdr3_aa
NA,TRBV5-4,CASSSNRDTQYF
NA,TRBV2,CASRDRDRGYEAFF
NA,TRBV5-1,CASSYGTHYGYTF
NA,TRBV28,CASSFPGPPDSPLHF
once,TRBV5-6,CASSLVRVYGKLFF
NA,TRBV30,CAWTPLYNSPLHF
NA,TRBV6-1,CASSSGLGIQYF
NA,TRBV19,CASSPTFRSSGANVLTF
NA,TRBV19,CASSIWQGTEAFF
NA,TRBV29-1,CSVGGTENTEAFF
NA,TRBV15,CATRGERGGYGYTF
NA,TRBV9,CASSVAQINTEAFF
once,TRBV27,CASSFRIGAGGLADTQYF
NA,TRBV9,CASSPPRGGVETQYF
NA,TRBV11-2,CASSLSGGRTYNEQFF
NA,TRBV28,CASSFTDTQYF
NA,TRBV27,CASMAPGFNTEAFF
NA,TRBV5-1,CASSPGTIAGTEAFF
once,TRBV4-1,CASSQTGTAPYGYTF
NA,TRBV11-2,CASSSRRGSWGQEQYF
NA,TRBV13,CASSFSGGDTEAFF
once,TRBV7-9,CASSLSSETQYF